This passage covers 18 T cell receptor beta chains from one sample sequenced in a study of a mutant IDH1 vaccine in newly diagnosed glioma. Assay used: immunoSEQ multiplex PCR; TCRdb lists only in-frame clones, some missing. The profile shows approximately 62,000 clones, 84% of them singletons. Stated time point: week 35, safety follow-up. The vaccine gave 300 ug of a 20-mer mutant IDH1 peptide subcutaneously per dose. These receptors have no known antigen. The sample in question was PBMCs, obtained from a glioma patient whose treatment included an IDH1 peptide vaccine. Receptors were obtained from a man aged 30 to 39 with glioma.

This clone was seen just once. The rearrangement joins TRBV7-8 to TRBJ2-3; 15 positions match TRBD2. V lost 5 bases and J lost 7; bases outside the gene matches: 16. CDR3 length: 19 residues. Germline V gene sequence: CDR1 SGHVS, CDR2 FQNEAQ. The CDR3 nucleotides are TGTGCCAGCAGCCCATCGTTGGGACTGGGACTAGCGGGGGGTTATACGCAGTATTTT. Protein: CASSPSLGLGLAGGYTQYF.

The CDR3 DNA reads TGTGCCAGCACCCCCCAGGGGGGGGAGACCCAGTACTTC. Protein sequence: CASTPQGGETQYF. The chain links TRBV6-1 to TRBJ2-5, with D perhaps matching TRBD1 or TRBD2 (7 bases each). Germline V CDR1 and CDR2: MNHNS, SASEGT. The CDR3 sequence is 13 residues long. The V and J ends lost 7 bases and 5 bases respectively, with 14 bases between them.

This clone is termed medium-sized (0.01 to 0.1%). V and J are TRBV16 and TRBJ1-6, with D maybe TRBD1 (6 bases). Germline CDR1 and CDR2: KGHSY and FQNENV. The V and J ends lost 4 bases and 7 bases respectively, with 14 bases between them. This CDR3 spans 15 amino acids. The chain's CDR3 is CASSPNRVGNSPLHF. CDR3 sequence (DNA): TGTGCCAGCAGCCCAAACAGGGTGGGCAATTCACCCCTCCACTTT.

V and J are TRBV5-6 and TRBJ2-3; no definite D call. Trimming pared 5 bases from V and 2 bases from J, leaving 15 bases between. Germline-derived CDR1 and CDR2 are SGHDT and YYEEEE. This CDR3 comprises 15 residues. CDR3 loop: CASRTAEIDTDTQYF. The CDR3, as DNA: TGTGCCAGCAGGACGGCTGAAATAGACACAGATACGCAGTATTTT.

This clone was seen a handful of times. CDR3 residues: CASSPGQSSNQPQHF. DNA for the CDR3: TGTGCCAGCTCACCAGGACAGTCTAGCAATCAGCCCCAGCATTTT. The chain carries TRBV18 and TRBJ1-5; D might be TRBD1 (6 bases). The CDR3 has 15 residues. Germline CDR1 and CDR2: KGHSH and LQKENI. V shed 2 bases and J shed 0 bases, with 8 bases lying between them. Complete variable domain (other parts from reference TRBV18 and TRBJ1-5): NAGVMQNPRHLVRRRGQEARLRCSPMKGHSHVYWYRQLPEEGLKFMVYLQKENIIDESGMPKERFSAEFPKEGPSILRIQQVVRGDSAAYFCASSPGQSSNQPQHFGDGTRLSIL.

The J gene is TRBJ1-6, the V gene TRBV10-3; D is ambiguous. The germline V gene encodes CDR1 ENHRY and CDR2 SYGVKD. This CDR3 region has 15 residues. V was clipped by 2 bases and J by 8 bases, with 13 bases between them. The CDR3 protein is CAISEQQRVDSPLHF. Written as DNA, the CDR3 is TGTGCCATCAGTGAGCAACAGCGCGTCGATTCACCCCTCCACTTT.

This chain connects TRBV5-6 to TRBJ2-3, with a tentative D call TRBD2 (6 bases). The CDR3 runs 14 residues. CDR1 SGHDT and CDR2 YYEEEE come from the germline V gene. V was cut by 4 bases and J by 2 bases, with 11 bases left in between. For the CDR3, the DNA is TGTGCCAGCAGCCCGGGACTTATCACAGATACGCAGTATTTT. This encodes CASSPGLITDTQYF.

V usage is TRBV9 and J usage is TRBJ2-5; either TRBD1 or TRBD2 may supply D (6 bases each). The CDR3 sequence is 16 residues long. Germline V CDR1 and CDR2: SGDLS, YYNGEE. V was shortened by 0 bases and J by 5 bases, with 17 bases between the two germline ends. The DNA for the CDR3 is TGTGCCAGCAGCGTAGGAGGTGGAGGGGGGAGGGAGACCCAGTACTTC. It codes for CASSVGGGGGRETQYF.

This sequence joins TRBV10-1 and TRBJ2-7; D assignment may be TRBD1 or TRBD2 (5 bases each). There are 13 residues in the CDR3. The V end lost 3 bases, the J end lost 5 bases, and 11 bases lay between the germline ends. In germline, CDR1 is WNHNN, CDR2 SYGVQD (reference sequence). Here the CDR3 reads CASSDGEGDEQYF. CDR3 nucleotides: TGCGCCAGCAGTGACGGGGAAGGGGACGAGCAGTACTTC.

V gene TRBV7-2 combines with J gene TRBJ2-5; the match to TRBD1 covers 9 bases. The germline V gene encodes CDR1 SGHTA and CDR2 FQGNSA. CDR3 length equals 14 residues. The V and J ends lost 4 bases and 5 bases, in that order; junction bases with no gene match: 5. Here the CDR3 reads CASSSFGQGETQYF. CDR3 nucleotide sequence: TGTGCCAGCAGCTCTTTCGGACAGGGGGAGACCCAGTACTTC.

The chain carries TRBV6-5 and TRBJ1-1; D not resolved. The ends were cut back, 6 bases at V and 5 bases at J, with 7 bases in the middle. Germline V CDR1 and CDR2: MNHEY, SVGAGI. CDR3 length equals 11 residues. The CDR3 here is CASRKGTEAFF. CDR3 DNA: TGTGCCAGCAGGAAAGGGACTGAAGCTTTCTTT.

The chain couples TRBV21-1 to TRBJ1-6; the table's D gene call, TRBD1, was not cross checked with the DNA. TRBV21-1 is a known pseudogene. CDR3 length equals 16 residues. The CDR3 spells CASSNWGQGFGSPLHF. The CDR3 nucleotides read TGTGCCAGCAGCAATTGGGGACAGGGCTTCGGTTCACCCCTCCACTTT.

A few counts support this clone. The J gene is TRBJ2-1, the V gene TRBV10-2, with 14 bases matching TRBD2. V lost 6 bases and J lost 5; bases outside the gene matches: 6. The CDR3 runs to 16 residues. Looked up from germline, CDR1 is WSHSY and CDR2 is SAAADI. The DNA for the CDR3 is TGCGCCAGCAGGGGGACTAGCGGGGGACCGAACAATGAGCAGTTCTTC. Protein product: CASRGTSGGPNNEQFF.

The V and J genes are TRBV7-9 and TRBJ2-5; no reliable D call. V lost 5 bases and J 0 bases, leaving 13 bases between the germline ends. CDR1 is SEHNR, CDR2 FQNEAQ, per germline (reference sequence). This CDR3 has 15 residues. DNA of the CDR3: TGTGCCAGCAGCGAATGGAGACATAACCAAGAGACCCAGTACTTC. Residues: CASSEWRHNQETQYF. The whole variable domain, filled in from reference TRBV7-9 and TRBJ2-5, reads DTGVSQNPRHKITKRGQNVTFRCDPISEHNRLYWYRQTLGQGPEFLTYFQNEAQLEKSRLLSDRFSAERPKGSFSTLEIQRTEQGDSAMYLCASSEWRHNQETQYFGPGTRLLVL.

The chain combines TRBV10-3 with TRBJ1-2, with D maybe TRBD1 (5 bases). The germline gives CDR1 ENHRY, CDR2 SYGVKD. Trimming removed 3 bases from V and 6 bases from J, with 11 bases in between. The CDR3 contains 13 residues. The CDR3 DNA reads as TGTGCCATCAGTGACGGGACCCCGAATGGCTACACCTTC. Its protein product is CAISDGTPNGYTF.

V and J are TRBV10-3 and TRBJ2-2; D might be TRBD1 or TRBD2, each matching 7 bases. This CDR3 contains 14 residues. CDR1 and CDR2 (germline): ENHRY, SYGVKD. The V and J ends lost 10 bases and 5 bases respectively, with 17 bases between them. The CDR3 here is CATDAQGGTGELFF. DNA of the CDR3: TGTGCCACCGACGCTCAGGGGGGGACCGGGGAGCTGTTTTTT.

The V and J genes are TRBV13 and TRBJ2-5; TRBD1 agrees at 8 bases. Losses at the gene ends were 3 bases for V and 9 bases for J; bases not matched to a gene: 6. Germline V gene data show CDR1 as PRHDT and CDR2 as FYEKMQ (reference sequence). This CDR3 has 13 amino acids. This CDR3 is CASSLDRDGAQYF. The CDR3, as DNA: TGTGCCAGCAGCTTGGACAGGGATGGGGCCCAGTACTTC.

The J gene is TRBJ2-7, the V gene TRBV25-1, with TRBD1 matching 9 bases. V lost 4 bases, J lost 0 bases, and 1 base stayed unmatched. CDR1 and CDR2 (germline): MGHDK, SYGVNS. CDR3 length: 14 amino acids. Here the CDR3 reads CASSGGQGSYEQYF. CDR3 nucleotide sequence: TGTGCCAGCAGTGGGGGACAGGGCTCCTACGAGCAGTACTTC.